This T cell receptor beta chain derives from a study of blood T cell repertoires in COVID-19. At the level of the study: Acute-phase and convalescent COVID-19 samples originated in the United States, Italy and Spain. The cDNA or gDNA used as material had been derived from T cells, B-cell-depleted T cells, or PBMCs.

In the authors' workflow: From reference gene primer amplification, estimates of nucleated cell counts were derived. Libraries were prepared by immunoSEQ multiplex PCR; TCRdb keeps only in-frame clonotypes and omits some of them. Clone size and the V and J calls come from that table; the DNA yielded D and trimming. The sample contains approximately 260,000 clones, around 84% of which appear only once. Trimming cost V 5 bases and J 6 bases; bases outside gene matches: 4. CDR3 length: 13 residues. Germline CDR1 MNHEY, CDR2 SVGAGI. The chain uses TRBV6-5 and TRBJ1-1; 9 bases line up with TRBD1. This TCR derives from a man aged 30-40 years with acute COVID-19. Sequenced: PBMCs or T cells enriched from blood (not recorded which). This chain's CDR3 is CASSRDRVSEAFF. CDR3 DNA: TGTGCCAGCAGTAGGGACAGGGTATCTGAAGCTTTCTTT.